The 30 T cell receptor beta chains below all came from one sample that was sequenced in a study of blood T cell repertoires in COVID-19. Generated by immunoSEQ multiplex PCR, the TCRdb table keeps only in-frame clones and is missing some. The sample has 300,000 to 350,000 clones, around nine tenths seen once; the top ten hold less than 6.5%. The sequenced sample was PBMCs or T cells enriched from blood (not recorded which). The receptors shown here come from a man aged 30-40 years who had recovered from COVID-19.

The chain is built from TRBV28 and TRBJ1-2; D is undetermined. The CDR3 is made up of 12 amino acids. Deletions cut 6 bases from V and 3 bases from J, with 8 bases between. The germline CDR1 and CDR2 sequences are MDHEN and SYDVKM. The CDR3 is CASSIQHYGYTF. CDR3 sequence (DNA): TGTGCCAGCAGCATACAGCACTATGGCTACACCTTC.

The chain is built from TRBV6-5 and TRBJ2-1; perhaps TRBD1 as D (7 bases). The CDR3 has 15 amino acids. Trimming pared 4 bases from V and 9 bases from J, leaving 19 bases between. The germline V gene has CDR1 MNHEY and CDR2 SVGAGI. In nucleotides, the CDR3 is TGTGCCAGCAGTTCAGGGGGAGGTGGGAAGGGTGAGCAGTTCTTC. Translating it yields CASSSGGGGKGEQFF.

The V call is TRBV28, the J call TRBJ1-1, with D perhaps TRBD1 (5 bases). V lost 10 bases and J 1 base, leaving 10 bases between the germline ends. The CDR3 length is 12 residues. Germline CDR1 is MDHEN and CDR2 is SYDVKM. In nucleotides, the CDR3 is TGTGCCACCCAGGGTACGAACACTGAAGCTTTCTTT. Translation gives CATQGTNTEAFF.

To note about this clone: No DNA is shown, since the ends of the CDR3 on it are uncertain; the CDR3 is the one TCRdb lists. The chain joins TRBV28 to TRBJ1-2; TRBD1, the table's D call, lacks a check against the DNA. Per the germline V gene, CDR1 is MDHEN and CDR2 is SYDVKM. The CDR3 length equals 15 residues, ends included. This chain's CDR3 is CASSSSDTENYGYTF.

This clone came up once. The rearrangement uses TRBV7-2 and TRBJ1-5, with 9 positions matching TRBD1. Trimming at V came to 1 base and at J to 5 bases, leaving 6 bases not matched to a gene. This CDR3 spans 16 amino acids. Germline V lookup: CDR1 SGHTA, CDR2 FQGNSA. CDR3: CASSLVGTGYDQPQHF. The CDR3 DNA reads as TGTGCCAGCAGCTTAGTTGGGACAGGGTACGATCAGCCCCAGCATTTT.

This chain uses TRBV6-5 with TRBJ2-1; TRBD2 matches 7 bases. The CDR3 is made up of 12 amino acids. V lost 7 bases and J lost 6; bases outside the gene matches: 3. CDR1 MNHEY and CDR2 SVGAGI come from the germline V gene. CDR3 bases: TGTGCCAGCACCCCGGGGGGCAATGAGCAGTTCTTC. Translating gives CASTPGGNEQFF.

To note about this clone: Within the sample, other DNA sequences also encode this same CDR3. The chain uses TRBV19 and TRBJ1-1; 8 bases fit TRBD1. CDR1 LNHDA and CDR2 SQIVND come from the germline V gene (reference sequence). This CDR3 contains 14 residues. V shed 3 bases, J shed 2 bases, and the junction held 2 bases outside the gene matches. The DNA of the CDR3 is TGTGCCAGTAGTATCCAGGGGGCAAACACTGAAGCTTTCTTT. Protein: CASSIQGANTEAFF.

The V gene is TRBV5-1, the J gene TRBJ2-7, with 7 bases that match TRBD2. The germline gives CDR1 SGHRS, CDR2 YFSETQ. CDR3 length: 15 residues. J was trimmed by 1 base and V by 4 bases; bases with no gene match: 8. Here the CDR3 DNA reads TGCGCCAGCAGCCCCGAAGCGGGAAGGTCCTACGAGCAGTACTTC. Residues: CASSPEAGRSYEQYF. The variable domain in full, completed from reference TRBV5-1 and TRBJ2-7, reads KAGVTQTPRYLIKTRGQQVTLSCSPISGHRSVSWYQQTPGQGLQFLFEYFSETQRNKGNFPGRFSGRQFSNSRSEMNVSTLELGDSALYLCASSPEAGRSYEQYFGPGTRLTVT.

The chain has TRBV10-1 and TRBJ1-5; 10 positions match TRBD1. CDR1 WNHNN and CDR2 SYGVQD come from the germline V gene (reference sequence). This CDR3 contains 18 residues. With 3 bases clipped from V and 3 bases from J, the junction kept 11 bases outside the gene matches. Written as DNA, the CDR3 is TGCGCCAGCAGTGACCCTCGACAGGGGGCCTTCCCCAATCAGCCCCAGCATTTT. Amino acid sequence: CASSDPRQGAFPNQPQHF.

The chain links TRBV29-1 to TRBJ1-1; weak D call: TRBD1 (6 bases). The CDR3 extends over 13 amino acids. Germline V gene sequence: CDR1 SQVTM, CDR2 ANQGSEA. Trimming cost V 3 bases and J 3 bases, with 11 bases left between them. CDR3 sequence reads: CSVDRGADTEAFF. For the CDR3, the DNA is TGCAGCGTTGACCGGGGGGCTGACACTGAAGCTTTCTTT.

The V and J genes are TRBV5-6 and TRBJ2-5; TRBD2 aligns across 10 bases. CDR1 and CDR2 from the germline V gene are SGHDT and YYEEEE. V shed 0 bases and J 1 base; nucleotides not matched to a gene: 3. There are 16 residues in the CDR3. Here the CDR3 reads CASSLGWTSGQETQYF. The CDR3 DNA reads TGTGCCAGCAGCTTGGGGTGGACTAGCGGCCAAGAGACCCAGTACTTC.

The chain uses TRBV5-1 and TRBJ2-1; no clear D gene. This CDR3 contains 15 residues. Germline V gives CDR1 SGHRS, CDR2 YFSETQ. Trimming cost V 0 bases and J 3 bases, with 10 bases left between them. Here the CDR3 DNA reads TGCGCCAGCAGCTTGGGCAGAGGATTCTACAATGAGCAGTTCTTC. Protein sequence: CASSLGRGFYNEQFF.

The rearrangement joins TRBV6-5 to TRBJ1-5, with 7 nucleotides matching TRBD1. The CDR3 length is 15 residues. The trim removed 6 bases at V and 6 bases at J, leaving 11 bases unmatched. Germline assignment: CDR1 MNHEY and CDR2 SVGAGI. CDR3 amino acids: CASRPTGWNRQPQHF. CDR3 DNA sequence: TGTGCCAGCAGACCGACAGGGTGGAATCGTCAGCCCCAGCATTTT.

This chain joins TRBV29-1 and TRBJ1-3; D gene ambiguous. The CDR3 loop spans 11 amino acids. V lost 7 bases, J lost 4 bases, and 8 bases lay in between. Germline values: CDR1 SQVTM, CDR2 ANQGSEA. CDR3 amino acids: CSALKGNTIYF. In DNA, the CDR3 is TGCAGCGCACTGAAAGGAAACACCATATATTTT.

The CDR3 DNA reads as TGTGCCAGCAGCTCCCGAATAGCTACCTACAATGAGCAGTTCTTC. Protein sequence: CASSSRIATYNEQFF. This chain connects TRBV7-9 to TRBJ2-1; D not certain. Germline assignment: CDR1 SEHNR and CDR2 FQNEAQ (reference sequence). The CDR3 has 15 amino acids. V was shortened by 4 bases and J by 2 bases, with 12 bases between the two germline ends.

This chain joins TRBV9 and TRBJ2-7; 12 nucleotides match TRBD2. This CDR3 region has 16 residues. J was trimmed by 3 bases and V by 0 bases; bases with no gene match: 4. CDR1 SGDLS and CDR2 YYNGEE come from the germline V gene. The CDR3 sequence: CASSVASGGADYEQYF. In DNA, the CDR3 is TGTGCCAGCAGCGTAGCTAGCGGGGGGGCCGACTACGAGCAGTACTTC. The variable domain in full, completed from reference TRBV9 and TRBJ2-7, reads DSGVTQTPKHLITATGQRVTLRCSPRSGDLSVYWYQQSLDQGLQFLIQYYNGEERAKGNILERFSAQQFPDLHSELNLSSLELGDSALYFCASSVASGGADYEQYFGPGTRLTVT.

V and J are TRBV5-6 and TRBJ2-7; possible D gene TRBD2, 5 bases. Trimming took 4 bases from V and 3 from J, leaving 11 bases between them. Per the germline V gene, CDR1 is SGHDT and CDR2 is YYEEEE. This CDR3 has 13 amino acids. The CDR3: CASSRSRVYEQYF. The CDR3 nucleotides are TGTGCCAGCAGCAGATCGAGGGTCTACGAGCAGTACTTC.

The V gene is TRBV18, the J gene TRBJ1-2; D not certain. This CDR3 has 14 amino acids. Trimming left V 6 bases short and J 0 bases short, with 11 bases between. Germline V gene lookup returns CDR1 KGHSH and CDR2 LQKENI. The CDR3: CASSGDAPNYGYTF. The CDR3 region has the DNA TGTGCCAGCTCTGGAGACGCTCCTAACTATGGCTACACCTTC. Drawing the rest from reference TRBV18 and TRBJ1-2, the complete variable domain is NAGVMQNPRHLVRRRGQEARLRCSPMKGHSHVYWYRQLPEEGLKFMVYLQKENIIDESGMPKERFSAEFPKEGPSILRIQQVVRGDSAAYFCASSGDAPNYGYTFGSGTRLTVV.

V is TRBV30 and J is TRBJ1-2, with D possibly TRBD1 on 6 matching bases. This CDR3 spans 15 amino acids. The germline gives CDR1 GTSNPN, CDR2 SVGIG (reference sequence). The V end was cut by 1 base, the J end by 4 bases, with 16 bases between. The CDR3 DNA follows: TGTGCCTGGAGTGCTCCACTAACAGGGCTCTATGGCTACACCTTC. The encoded protein is CAWSAPLTGLYGYTF.

The chain employs TRBV28 and TRBJ1-2; no definite D call. V was clipped by 2 bases and J by 5 bases, with 12 bases between them. This CDR3 region has 14 residues. Germline V gives CDR1 MDHEN, CDR2 SYDVKM. The DNA for the CDR3 is TGTGCCAGCAGTTTAGGGAGTCGGCGGTATGGCTACACCTTC. Protein: CASSLGSRRYGYTF.

This clone turned up a few times. V and J are TRBV28 and TRBJ1-2; 8 bases are shared with TRBD1. This CDR3 comprises 14 residues. CDR1 MDHEN and CDR2 SYDVKM come from the germline V gene. J lost 8 bases, V lost 2 bases, and 7 bases had no gene match. CDR3 DNA: TGTGCCAGCAGTTTAGTCGACAGGGGCGGAGGCTACACCTTC. Translated: CASSLVDRGGGYTF.

The chain combines TRBV14 with TRBJ1-1, with 11 nucleotides matching TRBD1. Germline V lookup: CDR1 SGHDN, CDR2 FVKESK. This CDR3 is built from 16 residues. Unmatched junction bases numbered 5, after V lost 4 bases and J lost 1 base. DNA of the CDR3: TGTGCCAGCAGCCGAACCGGGACAGGGGGGAACACTGAAGCTTTCTTT. It translates to CASSRTGTGGNTEAFF.

CDR3 sequence (DNA): TGCGCCAGCAGCCCCTCGACAGATAGCAATCAGCCCCAGCATTTT. Protein: CASSPSTDSNQPQHF. J is TRBJ1-5 and V is TRBV5-1; the D gene is possibly TRBD1 (5 bases). Germline CDR1 reads SGHRS; CDR2 reads YFSETQ. V gave up 4 bases and J gave up 0 bases, with 11 bases separating them. The CDR3 is made up of 15 amino acids. Based on the CDR3 plus reference TRBV5-1 and TRBJ1-5, the full variable domain is KAGVTQTPRYLIKTRGQQVTLSCSPISGHRSVSWYQQTPGQGLQFLFEYFSETQRNKGNFPGRFSGRQFSNSRSEMNVSTLELGDSALYLCASSPSTDSNQPQHFGDGTRLSIL.

The rearrangement joins TRBV3-1 (or the pseudogene TRBV3-2) to TRBJ1-2; 10 bases map to TRBD1. CDR3 length: 15 amino acids. Germline values: CDR1 LGHDT, CDR2 YNNKEL (reference sequence). The J segment lost 2 bases and the V segment lost 4 bases, leaving 4 bases of the junction unmatched. The CDR3 loop reads CASSPLDRGNYGYTF. The CDR3 bases are TGTGCCAGCAGCCCCTTGGACAGGGGGAACTATGGCTACACCTTC.

The chain combines TRBV5-1 with TRBJ1-6, with 7 nucleotides matching TRBD1. The germline gives CDR1 SGHRS, CDR2 YFSETQ. V was clipped by 4 bases and J by 7 bases; unmatched bases: 8. CDR3 length: 15 residues. The CDR3 coding sequence is TGCGCCAGCAGCCAACAGACAGGGAACAATTCACCCCTCCACTTT. Translated: CASSQQTGNNSPLHF.

In this sample, this clone turned up a few times. The CDR3 spells CASSYVQVRSPLHF. The CDR3 DNA reads as TGTGCCAGCAGTTACGTGCAGGTCCGATCACCCCTCCACTTT. The chain employs TRBV6-2 or TRBV6-3 and TRBJ1-6; D call uncertain. Trimming took off 2 bases at V and 10 bases at J, with 12 bases between the two ends. This CDR3 has 14 amino acids. Germline loops: CDR1 MNHEY, CDR2 SVGEGT.

This clone was picked up one time. This rearrangement joins TRBV28 to TRBJ1-1; D is undetermined. Per germline, CDR1 MDHEN and CDR2 SYDVKM. The CDR3 runs 15 residues. V lost 8 bases and J 0 bases, leaving 16 bases between the germline ends. CDR3 sequence: CASSPGGFMNTEAFF. DNA for the CDR3: TGTGCCAGCTCCCCGGGCGGGTTCATGAACACTGAAGCTTTCTTT.

The DNA for the CDR3 is TGTGCCAGCAGTAAAGACAGGGACAATCAGCCCCAGCATTTT. It is translated as CASSKDRDNQPQHF. The rearrangement links TRBV5-6 to TRBJ1-5; TRBD1 matches 7 bases. V lost 5 bases and J lost 3; bases outside the gene matches: 5. The CDR3 consists of 14 residues. Germline V gives CDR1 SGHDT, CDR2 YYEEEE.

This clone was observed a handful of times. The chain has TRBV29-1 and TRBJ1-2; 8 bases align to TRBD1. The germline gives CDR1 SQVTM, CDR2 ANQGSEA. Losses at the gene ends were 6 bases for V and 0 bases for J; bases not matched to a gene: 9. This CDR3 region has 15 residues. For the CDR3, the DNA is TGCAGCGTACCACGGGACAGGACTTCTAACTATGGCTACACCTTC. Translated: CSVPRDRTSNYGYTF.

The chain's CDR3 is CASSPRDRGGQETQYF. In DNA, the CDR3 is TGTGCCAGCTCACCACGGGACAGGGGAGGCCAAGAGACCCAGTACTTC. The rearrangement links TRBV18 to TRBJ2-5, with TRBD1 identical over 10 bases. This CDR3 spans 16 amino acids. Germline V gene lookup returns CDR1 KGHSH and CDR2 LQKENI. After removal of 1 base from V and 1 base from J, the junction contained 3 bases not matched to a gene.